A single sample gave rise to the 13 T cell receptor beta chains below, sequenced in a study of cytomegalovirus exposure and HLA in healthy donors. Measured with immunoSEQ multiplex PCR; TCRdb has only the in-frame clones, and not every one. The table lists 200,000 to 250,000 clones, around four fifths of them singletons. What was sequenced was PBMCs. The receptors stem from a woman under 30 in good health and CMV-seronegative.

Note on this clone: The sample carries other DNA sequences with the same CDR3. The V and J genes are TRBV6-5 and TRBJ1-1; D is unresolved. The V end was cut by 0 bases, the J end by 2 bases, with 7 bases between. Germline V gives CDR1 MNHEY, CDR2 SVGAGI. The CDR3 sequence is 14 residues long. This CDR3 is CASSYSWGNTEAFF. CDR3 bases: TGTGCCAGCAGTTACTCATGGGGAAACACTGAAGCTTTCTTT.

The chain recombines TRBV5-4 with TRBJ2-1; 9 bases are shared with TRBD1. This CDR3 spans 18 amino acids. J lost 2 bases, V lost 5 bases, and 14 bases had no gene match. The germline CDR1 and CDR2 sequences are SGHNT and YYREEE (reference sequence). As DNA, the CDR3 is TGTGCCAGCAGTCACATGGGGACAGGGTCACCCCCCTACAATGAGCAGTTCTTC. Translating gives CASSHMGTGSPPYNEQFF.

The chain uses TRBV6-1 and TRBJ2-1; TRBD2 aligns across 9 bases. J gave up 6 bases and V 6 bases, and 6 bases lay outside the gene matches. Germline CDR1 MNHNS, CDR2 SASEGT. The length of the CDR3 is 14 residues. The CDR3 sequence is CASRGSGRTNEQFF. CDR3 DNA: TGTGCCAGCAGAGGAAGCGGGAGGACCAATGAGCAGTTCTTC.

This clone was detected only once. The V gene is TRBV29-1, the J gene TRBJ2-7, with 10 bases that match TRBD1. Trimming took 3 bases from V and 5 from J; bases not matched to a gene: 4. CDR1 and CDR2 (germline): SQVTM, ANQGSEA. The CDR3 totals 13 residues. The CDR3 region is CSVDPGTGDEQYF. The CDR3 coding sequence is TGCAGCGTTGACCCCGGGACAGGGGACGAGCAGTACTTC.

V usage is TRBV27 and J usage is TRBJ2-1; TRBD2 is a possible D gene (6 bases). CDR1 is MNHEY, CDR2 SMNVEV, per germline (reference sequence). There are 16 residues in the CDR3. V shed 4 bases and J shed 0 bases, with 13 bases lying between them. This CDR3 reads CASSSLGSSSYNEQFF. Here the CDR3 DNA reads TGTGCCAGCAGTTCCCTCGGGAGTAGCTCCTACAATGAGCAGTTCTTC.

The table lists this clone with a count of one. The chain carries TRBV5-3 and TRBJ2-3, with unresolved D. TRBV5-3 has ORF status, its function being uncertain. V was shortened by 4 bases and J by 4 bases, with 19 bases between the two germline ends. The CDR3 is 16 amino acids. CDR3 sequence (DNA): TGTGCCAGAAGCCCCAACGCCAGGCCAGCCCCAGATACGCAGTATTTT. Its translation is CARSPNARPAPDTQYF.

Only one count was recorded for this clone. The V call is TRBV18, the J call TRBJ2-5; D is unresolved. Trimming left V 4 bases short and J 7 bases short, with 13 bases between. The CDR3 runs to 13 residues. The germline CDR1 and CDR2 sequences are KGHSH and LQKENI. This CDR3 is CASSLRHKTTQYF. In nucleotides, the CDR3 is TGTGCCAGCTCACTACGACACAAAACGACCCAGTACTTC.

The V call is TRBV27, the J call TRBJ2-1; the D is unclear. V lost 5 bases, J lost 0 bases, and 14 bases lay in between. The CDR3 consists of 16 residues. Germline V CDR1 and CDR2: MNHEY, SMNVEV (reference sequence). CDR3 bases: TGTGCCAGCAGTCCCGGCCCGGGCGGCTCCTACAATGAGCAGTTCTTC. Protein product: CASSPGPGGSYNEQFF.

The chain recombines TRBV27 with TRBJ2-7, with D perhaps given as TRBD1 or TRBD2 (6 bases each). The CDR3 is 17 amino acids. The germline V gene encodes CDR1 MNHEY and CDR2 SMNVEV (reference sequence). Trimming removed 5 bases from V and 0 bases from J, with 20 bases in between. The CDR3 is CASSPTGRGPSSYEQYF. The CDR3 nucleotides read TGTGCCAGCAGTCCAACGGGTCGGGGGCCGAGCTCCTACGAGCAGTACTTC.

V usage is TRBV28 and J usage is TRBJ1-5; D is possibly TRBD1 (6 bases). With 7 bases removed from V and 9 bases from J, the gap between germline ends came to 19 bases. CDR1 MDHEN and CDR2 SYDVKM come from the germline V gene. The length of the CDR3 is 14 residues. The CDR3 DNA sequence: TGTGCCAGCACGGAACAGGGTTCCTTTCGGCCCCAGCATTTT. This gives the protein CASTEQGSFRPQHF.

CDR3: CASSAVGIPPEQYF. The CDR3 DNA reads TGTGCCAGCAGTGCAGTTGGGATCCCCCCCGAGCAGTACTTC. The V and J genes are TRBV6-1 and TRBJ2-7, with unresolved D. Deletions cut 4 bases from V and 6 bases from J, with 16 bases between. This CDR3 region has 14 residues. Germline V lookup: CDR1 MNHNS, CDR2 SASEGT.

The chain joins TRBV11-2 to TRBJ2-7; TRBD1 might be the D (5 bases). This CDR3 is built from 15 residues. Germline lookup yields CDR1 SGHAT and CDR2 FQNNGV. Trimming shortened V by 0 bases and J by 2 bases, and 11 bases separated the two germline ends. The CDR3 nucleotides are TGTGCCAGCAGCTTAGATTGGGGCGACCCCTACGAGCAGTACTTC. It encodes CASSLDWGDPYEQYF.

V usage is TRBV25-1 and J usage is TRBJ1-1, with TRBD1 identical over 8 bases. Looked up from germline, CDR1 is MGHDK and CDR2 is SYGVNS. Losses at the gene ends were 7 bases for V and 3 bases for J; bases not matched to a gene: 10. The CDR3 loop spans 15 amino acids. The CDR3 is CASTLGQGSYTEAFF. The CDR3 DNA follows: TGTGCCAGCACCCTAGGACAGGGATCGTACACTGAAGCTTTCTTT.